This T cell receptor beta chain was profiled in a study of neurological immune-mediated disorders. Study results and caveats: The greatest TCR clonal expansion occurred in HTLV-1-associated myelopathy and the least in multiple sclerosis, which fell below healthy controls. The expanded clones of different subjects shared no CDR3 amino acid sequences (suggesting private repertoires in all groups).

Trimming stripped 5 bases from V and 6 bases from J, with 8 bases between. The length of the CDR3 is 12 residues. From germline, CDR1 is SEHNR and CDR2 FQNEAQ (reference sequence). This clonotype was seen at least ten times. Its target is unknown. The cDNA was synthesized by means of template-switch 5'RACE, which was carried out with 10-nucleotide random UMIs. MiXCR was run by TCRdb on the 5' RACE reads, yielding one entry per CDR3 protein. The sample consists of about 43,000 distinct CDR3 sequences, over 9.5% of them appearing once. 2 million PBMCs stored at -80 C were the source of the unsorted libraries.

Sequenced sample: PBMCs. The chain is built from TRBV7-9 and TRBJ1-3; no definite D call. The clonotype was recovered from a female donor in good health. The CDR3 spells CASSPPPNTIYF. The CDR3 region has the DNA TGTGCCAGCAGCCCCCCTCCAAACACCATATATTTT.